This T cell receptor (beta chain) stems from a study of blood T cell repertoires in COVID-19. Study-wide context: Material from acute and convalescent COVID-19 was sourced from the United States, Italy and Spain. T cells, B-cell-depleted T cells, or PBMCs provided the cDNA or gDNA that served as material.

In the authors' workflow: Amplification from reference gene primers served as the basis for estimated nucleated cell counts. This table comes from immunoSEQ multiplex PCR, and its TCRdb copy is limited to in-frame clones, with some not included. D and trimming come from the DNA, and the V and J calls and clone size come from that table. Among about 300,000 clones, more than 80% were seen once, and the ten largest hold around 6.6%. This CDR3 contains 16 residues. Trimming cost V 4 bases and J 5 bases; bases outside gene matches: 8. Germline CDR1 is KGHDR and CDR2 is SFDVKD. The sample taken for sequencing was peripheral blood. The origin of this receptor is a man aged 18 to 29 who had recovered from COVID-19. The chain carries TRBV24-1 and TRBJ2-2, with 8 positions matching TRBD1. As DNA, the CDR3 is TGTGCCACCAGTGACGGACAGGGACGTAATACCGGGGAGCTGTTTTTT. Protein product: CATSDGQGRNTGELFF.